One TCR beta chain is described in this entry. Ten or more counts support this clonotype. No cognate antigen has been identified for it. One junction end disagrees with the germline gene, perhaps due to a read error. Whole blood analysis involved drawing around 2.5 ml of peripheral blood from adult healthy volunteers into Tempus tubes and then extracting RNA following the manufacturer's instructions. A robust, sensitive protocol for the amplification, sequencing and analysis of TCRs was described in the study, in which 3' ligation of a UMI-containing oligonucleotide to TCR cDNA was used. Total RNA was treated with RQ1 DNase, without cell sorting, prior to reverse transcription, with an input of about 1 to 1000 ng being targeted. Libraries were prepared from skin biopsies and whole blood so that pipeline robustness could be tested in samples in which T cells form a minority population. These data come from a study of naive and memory T cell subsets (dated by TCRdb to the late 2010s). For the wider study: The figure summarizing the skin biopsy and whole blood samples listed roughly ten blood donors, 7 tuberculin skin test biopsies and 3 saline control biopsies. PCR2 was typically run as a SYBR Green qPCR and stopped at a set threshold, although low-input samples could use end-point PCR of around 6 cycles instead.

Library construction relied on 5' RACE. For the blood and skin samples, reverse transcription of TCR RNA was done with SuperScript IV along with alpha and beta constant region primers. The ligated cDNA was amplified in four rounds of PCR with nested alpha and beta constant region primers together with the SP2 primer. An oligonucleotide carrying the Illumina SP2 primer and a UMI was ligated to the cDNA 3' end using T4 RNA ligase 1. To prevent hairpin formation, the 12-nucleotide UMI was made up of two random hexamers with an eight-base spacer between them. From the second PCR onward, the TCR alpha and beta chain libraries were handled separately, and dual indexing was used for multiplexing. After pooling, the indexed libraries were analyzed by capillary electrophoresis and sequenced on either an Illumina MiSeq or NextSeq. PhiX DNA at roughly 4.5-7% was spiked into libraries to increase base diversity and improve cluster recognition. Processing in the source paper ran as follows. Demultiplexor took UMIs from read 2, joined the UMIs to the TCR sequence from read 1, and separated reads according to sample indices. Decombinator identified V and J genes and V-J junctions, assigning each TCR a five-part identifier including V and J deletions. Collapsinator used UMIs to correct sequencing errors and PCR amplification heterogeneity, yielding UMI-based abundance per TCR. Identifiers were converted to nucleotide sequence by CDR3Translator and translated to amino acids, and CDR3 regions were extracted on the basis of terminal motifs. After normalization to the amount of input RNA, the error-corrected alpha and beta TCR counts from blood and from skin were compared. The public reads were quality trimmed at Q25 with fastp and then assembled into clones with MiXCR by TCRdb, keeping productive beta chains. All rows with the same CDR3 protein become a single entry with the most common DNA and genes. These V and J calls rely on TCRdb rather than the paper's analysis. The sample profile shows approximately 27,000 distinct CDR3 sequences; roughly a quarter of them were found once. The ten largest clones capture roughly 1.9% of the sample.

Inclusive of the bounding cysteine and phenylalanine, the CDR3 is 13 residues long. Only CDR3 DNA remains: 39 bases, in frame from the first base. According to the germline V gene (reference sequence), CDR1 reads SSHAT and CDR2 reads FNYEAQ. Overall study results and their limits: The RNA-based method was acknowledged to be potentially sensitive to changes in TCR transcripts with T cell activation and differentiation.

The sequence came from a female donor in good health. Recombination linked TRBV7-7 to TRBJ2-1; tentative D gene TRBD2, with 7 bases matching. The DNA sequence is given as TGTGCTAGCAGCTTAGGGGGGGACGTTGAGCAGTTCTTC. Protein translation: CASSLGGDVEQFF.